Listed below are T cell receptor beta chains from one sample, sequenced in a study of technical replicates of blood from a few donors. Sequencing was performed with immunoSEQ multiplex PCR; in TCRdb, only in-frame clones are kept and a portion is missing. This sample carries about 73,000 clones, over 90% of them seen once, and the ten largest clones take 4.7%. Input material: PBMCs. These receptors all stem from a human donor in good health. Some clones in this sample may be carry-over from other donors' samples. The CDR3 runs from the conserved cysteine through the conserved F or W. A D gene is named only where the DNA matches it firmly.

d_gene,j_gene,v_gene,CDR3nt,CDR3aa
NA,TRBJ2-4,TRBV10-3,TGTGCCATCAGTGGGGACTTCTTAGCCAAAAACATTCAGTACTTC,CAISGDFLAKNIQYF
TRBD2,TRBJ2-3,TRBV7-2,TGTGCCAGCAGCTCTAGAAGCGGGGGGGCGACAGATACGCAGTATTTT,CASSSRSGGATDTQYF
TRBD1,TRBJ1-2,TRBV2,TGTGCCAGCAGTGAAATGGGACAGGGTACCGGCTACACCTTC,CASSEMGQGTGYTF
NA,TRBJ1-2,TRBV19,TGTGCCATAAAGGGGGACTATGGCTACACCTTC,CAIKGDYGYTF
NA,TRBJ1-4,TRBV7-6,TGTGCCAGCAGCTTACAGGGGTTGGAAAAACTGTTTTTT,CASSLQGLEKLFF
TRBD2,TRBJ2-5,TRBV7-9,TGTGCCAGCACCTTAGGCGGGAGGGTAGGGGAGACCCAGTACTTC,CASTLGGRVGETQYF
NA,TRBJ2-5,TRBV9,TGTGCCAGCAGCCAGGGAAAGACCCAGTACTTC,CASSQGKTQYF
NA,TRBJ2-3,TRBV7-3,TGTGCCAGCAGCCTCCGAGGGGGGGGATACACTAGCACAGATACGCAGTATTTT,CASSLRGGGYTSTDTQYF
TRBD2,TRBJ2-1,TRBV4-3,TGCGCCAGCAGCCAAGATGGTCAGAGTTGGCTAGCGGGAATAAATGAGCAGTTCTTC,CASSQDGQSWLAGINEQFF
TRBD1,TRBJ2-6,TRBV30,TGTGCCTGGAGAGACAGGGGGCTCCAAAGTACTGGGGCCAACGTCCTGACTTTC,CAWRDRGLQSTGANVLTF